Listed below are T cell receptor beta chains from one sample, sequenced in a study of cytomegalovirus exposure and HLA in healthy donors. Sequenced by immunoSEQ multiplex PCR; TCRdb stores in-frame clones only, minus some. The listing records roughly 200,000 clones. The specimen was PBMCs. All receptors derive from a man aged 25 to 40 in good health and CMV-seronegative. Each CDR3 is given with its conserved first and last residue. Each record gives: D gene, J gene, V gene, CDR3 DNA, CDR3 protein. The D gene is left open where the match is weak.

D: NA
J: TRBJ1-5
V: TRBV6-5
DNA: TGTGCCAGCAGTTACGTCGGGGGTAGCAATCAGCCCCAGCATTTT
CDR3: CASSYVGGSNQPQHF

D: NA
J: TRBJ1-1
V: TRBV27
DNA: TGTGCCAGCAGTTGGTACGGAGCCCCCCCAATGAACACTGAAGCTTTCTTT
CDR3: CASSWYGAPPMNTEAFF

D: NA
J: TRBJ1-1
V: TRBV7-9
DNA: TGTGCCAGCAGTCAAGTCAAGGGGTTGGGTCTTGGTGACACTGAAGCTTTCTTT
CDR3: CASSQVKGLGLGDTEAFF

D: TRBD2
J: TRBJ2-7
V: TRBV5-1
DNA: TGCGCCAGCAGCTCAACTAGCGGGAGCCTCTACGAGCAGTACTTC
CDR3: CASSSTSGSLYEQYF

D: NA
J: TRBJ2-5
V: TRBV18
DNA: TGTGCCAGCTCACCAGGACTGGACCAAGAGACCCAGTACTTC
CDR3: CASSPGLDQETQYF

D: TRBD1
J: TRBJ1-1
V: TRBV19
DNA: TGTGCCAGTAGTGTCGACAGGGCGAACACTGAAGCTTTCTTT
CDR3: CASSVDRANTEAFF

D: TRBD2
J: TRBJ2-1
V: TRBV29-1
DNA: TGCAGCGTCGAGCCTAGGGGCGGGGGGGCCCATGAGCAGTTCTTC
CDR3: CSVEPRGGGAHEQFF

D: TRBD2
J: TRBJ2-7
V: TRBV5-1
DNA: TGCGCCAGCAGCTCCCCGGGACTAACGGGGGGCTACGAGCAGTACTTC
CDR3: CASSSPGLTGGYEQYF

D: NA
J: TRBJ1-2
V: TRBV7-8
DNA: TGTGCCAGCAGCTTAGTGGGGGGCTATGGCTACACCTTC
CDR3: CASSLVGGYGYTF

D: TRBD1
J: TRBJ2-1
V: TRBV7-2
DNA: TGTGCCAGCAGCACTTGGGACAGGGGGACCTACAATGAGCAGTTCTTC
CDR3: CASSTWDRGTYNEQFF

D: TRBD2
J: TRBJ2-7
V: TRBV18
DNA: TGTGCCAGCTCACCTCGGGGACTAGCGTCCGTCCTGACTGCCGAGCAGTACTTC
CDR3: CASSPRGLASVLTAEQYF

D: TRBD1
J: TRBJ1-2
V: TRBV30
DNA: TGTGCCTGGAGTCTATCCGGGACAGGGAACTATGGCTACACCTTC
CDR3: CAWSLSGTGNYGYTF

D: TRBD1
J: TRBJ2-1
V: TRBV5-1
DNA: TGCGCCAGCAGGGTACAGGGGGAATGGGGTGAGCAGTTCTTC
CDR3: CASRVQGEWGEQFF

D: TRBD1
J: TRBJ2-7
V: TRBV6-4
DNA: TGTGCCAGCAGTGACCCGAGGCACAGGGGTATGTACGAGCAGTACTTC
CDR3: CASSDPRHRGMYEQYF

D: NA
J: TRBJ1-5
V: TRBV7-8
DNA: TGTGCCAGCAGCTTAGCGACGACAGACAATCAGCCCCAGCATTTT
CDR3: CASSLATTDNQPQHF

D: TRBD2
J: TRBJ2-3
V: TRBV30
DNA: TGTGCCTGGAGTGGTAGCGGGGGCCCCGAGGGGACAGATACGCAGTATTTT
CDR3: CAWSGSGGPEGTDTQYF

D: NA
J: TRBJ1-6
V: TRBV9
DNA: TGTGCCAGCAGCGTGAGGGATTCACCCCTCCACTTT
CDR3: CASSVRDSPLHF